The sequence of this T cell receptor (beta chain) was determined in a study of shared clonotypes between healthy human individuals. As to this clone: Its antigen is as yet unknown.

An assay was performed, and its level was deep. The repertoire was sequenced with immunoSEQ multiplex PCR; TCRdb's copy has only in-frame clones and lacks some. The sample includes 2,500,000 or so clones, around 92% of them seen just once. Study-level results: Larger estimated richness was generally recorded for naive subsets relative to memory subsets.

The receptor was isolated from a man between 18 and 29 years old in good health. Some clones in this sample may be carry-over from other donors' samples. The sample consisted of naive CD4+ T cells from PBMCs. Stated subset: CD45RA+ positively selected.

The CDR3 DNA is TGTGCCACCAGCAGATCCGGAACAGGGTTACATGAAAAACTGTTTTTT. Protein product: CATSRSGTGLHEKLFF. The V call is TRBV15, the J call TRBJ1-4; weak D call: TRBD1 (6 bases). The CDR3 has 16 amino acids. V was clipped by 2 bases and J by 6 bases, with 16 bases between them. Germline assignment: CDR1 LNHNV and CDR2 YYDKDF (reference sequence).